This TCR beta chain was obtained from a study of blood T cell repertoires in COVID-19. Study-level background: Samples came from the United States, Italy and Spain, spanning acute and convalescent COVID-19. The cDNA or gDNA used as material had been derived from T cells, B-cell-depleted T cells, or PBMCs.

Authors' data handling: Amplification with reference gene primers provided the estimates of nucleated cell counts. Only in-frame clones appear in the TCRdb table, and some are missing; sequencing was by immunoSEQ multiplex PCR. Clonal size and the V and J genes are those of that table, whereas D and trimming came from the DNA. The table includes around 140,000 clones, roughly nine tenths detected once. The V gene's germline CDR1 is SGHTA and CDR2 FQGNSA. V gave up 4 bases and J gave up 9 bases, with 16 bases separating them. This CDR3 is built from 15 residues. This sequence was found in a man aged 18 to 29 with COVID-19, enrolled during active disease. The chain recombines TRBV7-2 with TRBJ1-6; D uncertain. The sample taken for sequencing was peripheral blood. As DNA, the CDR3 is TGTGCCAGCAGCTCCCGACTGGGAGAGGGTTCACCCCTCCACTTT. Its protein product is CASSSRLGEGSPLHF.